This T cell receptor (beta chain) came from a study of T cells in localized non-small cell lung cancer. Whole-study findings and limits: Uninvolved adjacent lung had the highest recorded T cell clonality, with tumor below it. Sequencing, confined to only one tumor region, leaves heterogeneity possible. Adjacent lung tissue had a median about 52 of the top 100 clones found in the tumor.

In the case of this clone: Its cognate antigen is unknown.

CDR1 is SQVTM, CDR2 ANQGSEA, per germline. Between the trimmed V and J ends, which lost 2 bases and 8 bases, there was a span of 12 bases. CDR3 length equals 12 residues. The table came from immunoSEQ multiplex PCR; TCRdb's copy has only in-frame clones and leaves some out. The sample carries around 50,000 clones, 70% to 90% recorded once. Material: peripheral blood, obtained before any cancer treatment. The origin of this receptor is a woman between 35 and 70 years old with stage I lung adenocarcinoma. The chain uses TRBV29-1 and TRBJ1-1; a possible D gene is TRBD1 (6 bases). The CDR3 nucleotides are TGCAGCGTTGAATACGGGGGCGGAGAAGCTTTCTTT. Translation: CSVEYGGGEAFF. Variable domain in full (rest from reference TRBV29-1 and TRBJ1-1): SAVISQKPSRDICQRGTSLTIQCQVDSQVTMMFWYRQQPGQSLTLIATANQGSEATYESGFVIDKFPISRPNLTFSTLTVSNMSPEDSSIYLCSVEYGGGEAFFGQGTRLTVV.